The 22 T cell receptor beta chains listed next were all sequenced from one sample in a study of cytomegalovirus exposure and HLA in healthy donors. Amplification used 60 Vbeta primers and 13 Jbeta primers. Clones were sequenced by immunoSEQ multiplex PCR, and TCRdb holds only the in-frame ones, with some missing. The table records around 150,000 clones, roughly 80% of them present only once. Sequencing was performed on PBMCs. All receptors come from a woman aged 35 to 49 in good health and CMV-seronegative.

This clone was counted a few times. The V call is TRBV28, the J call TRBJ1-5, with 9 positions matching TRBD1. Germline lookup yields CDR1 MDHEN and CDR2 SYDVKM. The CDR3 length is 16 residues. V was pared by 6 bases and J by 5 bases, with 11 bases of the junction left unmatched. Here the CDR3 reads CASSPDRGVWDQPQHF. In DNA, the CDR3 is TGTGCCAGCAGCCCGGACAGGGGCGTTTGGGATCAGCCCCAGCATTTT.

The V call is TRBV6-5, the J call TRBJ2-3; 7 bases are a match to TRBD1. This CDR3 has 15 residues. Trimming took 6 bases from V and 1 from J; bases not matched to a gene: 7. From germline, CDR1 is MNHEY and CDR2 SVGAGI. The CDR3 sequence: CASRLGQRRTDTQYF. CDR3 sequence (DNA): TGTGCCAGCAGACTGGGACAGAGACGCACAGATACGCAGTATTTT.

The chain carries TRBV4-2 and TRBJ2-2; tentatively, D is TRBD2 (6 bases). The ends were cut back, 4 bases at V and 2 bases at J, with 11 bases in the middle. Per germline, CDR1 LGHNA and CDR2 YNFKEQ. There are 15 residues in the CDR3. CDR3 bases: TGTGCCAGCAGCCTTCGGGACTCCAACACCGGGGAGCTGTTTTTT. It specifies CASSLRDSNTGELFF.

This chain uses TRBV15 with TRBJ2-2, with a weak D call TRBD2 (5 bases). The V end lost 8 bases, the J end lost 4 bases, and 11 bases lay between the germline ends. The CDR3 is made up of 13 amino acids. The germline CDR1 and CDR2 sequences are LNHNV and YYDKDF (reference sequence). For the CDR3, the DNA is TGTGCCACCCGGGATTTTGGCACCGGGGAGCTGTTTTTT. Its translation is CATRDFGTGELFF. The entire variable domain, with the rest obtained from reference TRBV15 and TRBJ2-2, is as follows: DAMVIQNPRYQVTQFGKPVTLSCSQTLNHNVMYWYQQKSSQAPKLLFHYYDKDFNNEADTPDNFQSRRPNTSFCFLDIRSPGLGDTAMYLCATRDFGTGELFFGEGSRLTVL.

This chain connects TRBV7-8 to TRBJ2-7; no clear D gene. The CDR3 loop spans 14 amino acids. Trimming left V 3 bases short and J 0 bases short, with 9 bases between. CDR1 SGHVS and CDR2 FQNEAQ come from the germline V gene. The CDR3 spells CASSFADISYEQYF. DNA of the CDR3: TGTGCCAGCAGCTTCGCCGACATCTCCTACGAGCAGTACTTC.

The chain employs TRBV5-1 and TRBJ2-3; maybe TRBD2 (5 bases). V lost 7 bases and J 6 bases, leaving 18 bases between the germline ends. The V gene's germline CDR1 is SGHRS and CDR2 YFSETQ. The CDR3 has 14 residues. In nucleotides, the CDR3 is TGCGCCAGCCGCGACCGGGATGCCTTCGATACGCAGTATTTT. Encoded protein: CASRDRDAFDTQYF.

The chain links TRBV11-2 to TRBJ1-6; 7 positions agree with TRBD1. The CDR3 totals 14 residues. V was pared by 1 base and J by 10 bases, with 4 bases of the junction left unmatched. From germline, CDR1 is SGHAT and CDR2 FQNNGV. The CDR3 sequence is CASSLGTGESPLHF. The CDR3 coding sequence is TGTGCCAGCAGCTTAGGCACAGGGGAATCACCCCTCCACTTT.

A single count supports this clone. The rearrangement links TRBV14 to TRBJ1-5, with unresolved D. This CDR3 has 13 residues. The germline V gene has CDR1 SGHDN and CDR2 FVKESK. Trimming removed 1 base at V and 5 bases at J, with 6 bases between. This chain's CDR3 is CASSQGQYQPQHF. The CDR3 nucleotides read TGTGCCAGCAGCCAAGGGCAGTATCAGCCCCAGCATTTT.

The chain links TRBV7-3 to TRBJ1-1; the D is unclear. The CDR3 has 14 amino acids. Germline V gene data show CDR1 as SGHTA and CDR2 as FQGTGA. The germline V and J ends were trimmed by 5 bases and 3 bases, with 13 bases remaining between them. The chain's CDR3 is CASSLSGRDTEAFF. The CDR3 nucleotides are TGTGCCAGCAGCCTTAGTGGGAGGGACACTGAAGCTTTCTTT.

The chain carries TRBV18 and TRBJ1-6; TRBD1 aligns across 7 bases. Germline-derived CDR1 and CDR2 are KGHSH and LQKENI. Trimming took 4 bases from V and 8 from J; bases not matched to a gene: 2. The CDR3 sequence is 13 residues long. The CDR3 loop is CASSQGADSPLHF. For the CDR3, the DNA is TGTGCCAGCTCACAGGGGGCCGATTCACCCCTCCACTTT. Based on the CDR3 plus reference TRBV18 and TRBJ1-6, the full variable domain is NAGVMQNPRHLVRRRGQEARLRCSPMKGHSHVYWYRQLPEEGLKFMVYLQKENIIDESGMPKERFSAEFPKEGPSILRIQQVVRGDSAAYFCASSQGADSPLHFGNGTRLTVT.

Points on this clone: Relative to the germline gene, one junction end is altered; a read error may explain this. Distinct nucleotide sequences in the sample also encode this CDR3. The chain couples TRBV7-2 to TRBJ2-7; D not resolved. The CDR3 has 13 residues. Germline V CDR1 and CDR2: SGHTA, FQGNSA. CDR3 protein: CASSLPGLRKQYF. The DNA of the CDR3 is TGCGCCAGCAGCTTACCAGGTCTACGAAAGCAGTACTTC.

This chain connects TRBV7-2 to TRBJ1-2, with TRBD1 matching 9 bases. The CDR3 covers 16 residues. Per the germline V gene, CDR1 is SGHTA and CDR2 is FQGNSA. Losses at the gene ends were 5 bases for V and 7 bases for J; bases not matched to a gene: 14. The CDR3 here is CASSPNPPGQGVGYTF. In DNA, the CDR3 is TGTGCCAGCAGCCCCAATCCTCCGGGACAGGGAGTTGGCTACACCTTC.

V and J are TRBV7-2 and TRBJ2-7; TRBD1 agrees at 10 bases. The CDR3 is 15 residues long. V lost 4 bases, J lost 5 bases, and 8 bases stayed unmatched. Germline loops: CDR1 SGHTA, CDR2 FQGNSA. The CDR3 DNA follows: TGTGCCAGCAGCTCTACCCTGACAGGGGGCAACGAGCAGTACTTC. Protein product: CASSSTLTGGNEQYF.

This clone appeared a single time. J is TRBJ2-7 and V is TRBV7-2; TRBD1 matches 10 bases. From germline, CDR1 is SGHTA and CDR2 FQGNSA. V trimming: 0 bases; J trimming: 1 base; junction bases outside the gene matches: 6. The CDR3 covers 17 residues. CDR3 sequence reads: CASSLADPGQGSYEQYF. The CDR3 nucleotides are TGTGCCAGCAGCTTAGCTGACCCGGGACAGGGGTCCTACGAGCAGTACTTC.

The V gene is TRBV19, the J gene TRBJ2-6; TRBD2 might be the D (5 bases). CDR1 LNHDA and CDR2 SQIVND come from the germline V gene (reference sequence). V lost 7 bases and J 0 bases, leaving 19 bases between the germline ends. The CDR3 extends over 18 amino acids. CDR3 sequence: CASTLSTGLSSGANVLTF. The CDR3 nucleotides are TGTGCCAGTACCCTATCTACGGGGTTATCCTCTGGGGCCAACGTCCTGACTTTC. Combining the CDR3 with reference TRBV19 and TRBJ2-6 gives the whole variable domain DGGITQSPKYLFRKEGQNVTLSCEQNLNHDAMYWYRQDPGQGLRLIYYSQIVNDFQKGDIAEGYSVSREKKESFPLTVTSAQKNPTAFYLCASTLSTGLSSGANVLTFGAGSRLTVL.

The chain is built from TRBV4-1 and TRBJ2-7, with 9 bases that match TRBD1. CDR3 length: 16 amino acids. Looked up from germline, CDR1 is MGHRA and CDR2 is YSYEKL. V dropped 0 bases and J dropped 10; count of bases not matched to a gene: 13. This CDR3 reads CASSQDPHPGQGRQYF. In nucleotides, the CDR3 is TGCGCCAGCAGCCAAGATCCCCATCCAGGACAGGGGCGCCAGTACTTC.

The rearrangement joins TRBV6-5 to TRBJ1-1; the D is unclear. Germline-derived CDR1 and CDR2 are MNHEY and SVGAGI. This CDR3 has 13 residues. Trimming removed 6 bases from V and 5 bases from J, with 13 bases in between. The CDR3 loop reads CASSWSGRTEAFF. The CDR3 DNA reads TGTGCCAGCAGCTGGAGCGGGCGGACTGAAGCTTTCTTT.

This chain uses TRBV6-4 with TRBJ2-2, with D possibly TRBD1 on 5 matching bases. The CDR3 length is 13 residues. V was trimmed by 4 bases and J by 4 bases, leaving 7 bases between them. Germline V lookup: CDR1 MRHNA, CDR2 SNTAGT. For the CDR3, the DNA is TGTGCCAGCAGTGGAGACAGCACCGGGGAGCTGTTTTTT. Translation: CASSGDSTGELFF.

In DNA, the CDR3 is TGTGCCAGCAGCTTATTGACGGGAGGGCCAGACGGGGAGCTGTTTTTT. As protein: CASSLLTGGPDGELFF. The chain is built from TRBV7-6 and TRBJ2-2; 8 bases align to TRBD2. The V gene end was trimmed by 2 bases and the J gene end by 7 bases; junction bases not matched to a gene: 9. Germline lookup yields CDR1 SGHVS and CDR2 FNYEAQ. The CDR3 runs to 16 residues.

The V gene is TRBV5-6, the J gene TRBJ1-2; 8 nucleotides line up with TRBD1. Trimming took 7 bases from V and 5 from J; bases not matched to a gene: 13. Looked up from germline, CDR1 is SGHDT and CDR2 is YYEEEE. This CDR3 spans 15 amino acids. The CDR3 DNA follows: TGTGCCAGCCCTGGACAGGGCCTCCTGCCTTATGGCTACACCTTC. It yields the protein CASPGQGLLPYGYTF.

The gene calls are TRBV5-1 and TRBJ2-3, with 9 bases identical to TRBD2. The CDR3 covers 17 residues. Germline V gene data show CDR1 as SGHRS and CDR2 as YFSETQ. Trimming removed 3 bases from V and 1 base from J; junction bases left unmatched: 9. CDR3 DNA sequence: TGCGCCAGCAGCTCGGTGGTAGCGGGGGATCGCACAGATACGCAGTATTTT. It translates to CASSSVVAGDRTDTQYF.

This sequence joins TRBV15 and TRBJ2-3, with TRBD2 matching 7 bases. CDR1 is LNHNV and CDR2 is YYDKDF in the germline V gene (reference sequence). Trimming at V came to 5 bases and at J to 2 bases, leaving 4 bases not matched to a gene. The CDR3 has 14 amino acids. The CDR3 spells CATSSGLLTDTQYF. The CDR3 bases are TGTGCCACCAGCTCGGGACTACTCACAGATACGCAGTATTTT. Full variable domain (remainder filled in from reference TRBV15 and TRBJ2-3): DAMVIQNPRYQVTQFGKPVTLSCSQTLNHNVMYWYQQKSSQAPKLLFHYYDKDFNNEADTPDNFQSRRPNTSFCFLDIRSPGLGDTAMYLCATSSGLLTDTQYFGPGTRLTVL.